These 7 T cell receptor beta chains were sequenced from one sample in a study of Graves' ophthalmopathy and Graves' hyperthyroidism. RNA transcripts were the template, and TCR beta CDR3 regions were amplified from them. RT-PCR in the first round used HTBI primers; a second-round multiplex PCR followed. One entry per CDR3 protein results from TCRdb running MiXCR on the multiplex PCR reads. The sample holds 500,000 to 700,000 distinct CDR3 sequences; 22% are singletons and the top ten take more than 5.5%. The material sequenced was peripheral blood. The receptors shown here come from a woman under 30 with stable Graves' hyperthyroidism. Some clones in this sample may be carry-over from other donors' samples.

This clonotype was seen ten or more times. This rearrangement joins TRBV11-1 to TRBJ2-5, with TRBD2 as a possible D gene (6 bases). V shed 5 bases and J shed 4 bases, with 26 bases lying between them. This CDR3 spans 18 amino acids. Germline CDR1 is SGHAT and CDR2 is FQDESV (reference sequence). CDR3: CASSLGLSAGLIVETQYF. The CDR3 DNA follows: TGTGCCAGCAGCCTGGGACTCTCGGCAGGGTTGATCGTAGAGACCCAGTACTTC.

The CDR3 protein is CATSRDPTGNTEAFF. CDR3 DNA sequence: TGTGCCACCAGCAGAGATCCGACAGGGAACACTGAAGCTTTCTTT. The V and J genes are TRBV15 and TRBJ1-1, with D tentatively TRBD1 (6 bases). The CDR3 has 15 amino acids. Germline assignment: CDR1 LNHNV and CDR2 YYDKDF (reference sequence). V lost 0 bases and J 1 base, leaving 9 bases between the germline ends.

This clonotype has only a few counts. V and J are TRBV20-1 and TRBJ2-7; no clear D gene. The CDR3 runs to 10 residues. Germline lookup yields CDR1 DFQATT and CDR2 SNEGSKA (reference sequence). V was trimmed by 6 bases and J by 7 bases, leaving 10 bases between them. The CDR3 DNA sequence: TGCAGTGCCCTAAAGGTGGAGCAGTACTTC. It yields the protein CSALKVEQYF.

This clonotype was detected ten times or more. The chain joins TRBV29-1 to TRBJ2-7; D may be TRBD1 or TRBD2 (5 bases each). The CDR3 loop spans 13 amino acids. Per germline, CDR1 SQVTM and CDR2 ANQGSEA. V gave up 4 bases and J gave up 3 bases, with 13 bases separating them. The CDR3 coding sequence is TGCAGCGTTGCGGGGACGCCAAACTACGAGCAGTACTTC. Its protein is CSVAGTPNYEQYF.

This clonotype was counted at least ten times. This chain links TRBV27 with TRBJ2-4, with D perhaps TRBD2 (6 bases). This CDR3 is 14 amino acids long. From germline, CDR1 is MNHEY and CDR2 SMNVEV (reference sequence). The V end was cut by 5 bases, the J end by 10 bases, with 18 bases between. CDR3 loop: CASSPYGTVRIQYF. DNA for the CDR3: TGTGCCAGCAGTCCCTACGGGACTGTAAGAATTCAGTACTTC.

The chain joins TRBV6-1 to TRBJ1-1; D remains unclear. The ends were cut back, 2 bases at V and 3 bases at J, with 10 bases in the middle. CDR3 size: 14 residues. CDR1 and CDR2 (germline): MNHNS, SASEGT. The CDR3 DNA reads TGTGCCAGCAGTGAACGGAGCCCGGACACTGAAGCTTTCTTT. Protein: CASSERSPDTEAFF.

This clonotype was detected ten times or more. V is TRBV10-3 and J is TRBJ1-1, with unresolved D. The CDR3 sequence is 13 residues long. Germline V gene data show CDR1 as ENHRY and CDR2 as SYGVKD. Trimming removed 1 base from V and 5 bases from J, with 8 bases in between. CDR3 in amino acids: CAISEFSYTEAFF. The CDR3 DNA sequence: TGTGCCATCAGTGAGTTTTCCTATACTGAAGCTTTCTTT.